Described below is a single T cell receptor beta chain sequence and its context. The antigen is undetermined. The CDR3 has 14 amino acids. The V gene lost 6 bases and the J gene lost 4 bases, with 18 bases spanning the gap. Per the germline V gene, CDR1 is SQVTM and CDR2 is ANQGSEA. The data belong to a study of cytomegalovirus exposure and HLA in healthy donors. Findings and caveats of the study: Later analysis associated a missense DCLRE1C variant with TCR beta V- and J-gene trimming.

PCR was performed using 60 Vbeta and 13 Jbeta primers. Sequencing was performed with immunoSEQ multiplex PCR; in TCRdb, only in-frame clones are kept and a portion is missing. This table has about 130,000 clones, 70% to 85% appearing once. The sequenced material came from PBMCs. This rearrangement joins TRBV29-1 to TRBJ1-1; possible D gene TRBD1, 6 bases. The sequence was collected from a boy younger than 10 in good health and CMV-seronegative. This CDR3 is CSVSGHSSSTEAFF. CDR3 DNA sequence: TGCAGCGTCTCGGGACACTCCTCGAGCACTGAAGCTTTCTTT.